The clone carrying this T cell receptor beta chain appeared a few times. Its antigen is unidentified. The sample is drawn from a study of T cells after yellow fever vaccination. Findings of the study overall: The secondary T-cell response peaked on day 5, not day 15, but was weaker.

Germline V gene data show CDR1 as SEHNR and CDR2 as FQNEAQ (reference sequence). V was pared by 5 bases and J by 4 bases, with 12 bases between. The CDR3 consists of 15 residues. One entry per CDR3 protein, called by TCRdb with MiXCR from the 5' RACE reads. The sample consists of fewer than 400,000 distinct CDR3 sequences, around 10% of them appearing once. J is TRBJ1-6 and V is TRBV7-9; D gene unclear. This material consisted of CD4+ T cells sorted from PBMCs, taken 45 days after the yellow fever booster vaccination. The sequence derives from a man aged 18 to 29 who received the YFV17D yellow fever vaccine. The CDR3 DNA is TGTGCCAGCAGCACCGGACCGGCATATAATTCACCCCTCCACTTT. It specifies CASSTGPAYNSPLHF.